These 2 T cell receptor beta chains were sequenced from one sample in a study of blood T cell repertoires in COVID-19. Generated by immunoSEQ multiplex PCR, the TCRdb table keeps only in-frame clones and is missing some. The sample holds 200,000 to 300,000 clones; about 91% are singletons and the top ten take roughly 2.5%. The material sequenced was PBMCs or T cells enriched from blood (not recorded which). These receptors were obtained from a woman between 35 and 50 years old with acute COVID-19.

V is TRBV19 and J is TRBJ2-3; the D gene is possibly TRBD1 (6 bases). Trimming left V 6 bases short and J 6 bases short, with 13 bases between. The germline CDR1 and CDR2 sequences are LNHDA and SQIVND (reference sequence). The CDR3 is 13 residues long. Here the CDR3 reads CASRTTGTDTQYF. DNA for the CDR3: TGTGCCAGTAGGACTACAGGGACCGATACGCAGTATTTT.

V is TRBV7-9 and J is TRBJ1-4; 9 nucleotides line up with TRBD1. V shed 5 bases, J shed 2 bases, and the junction held 6 bases outside the gene matches. In germline, CDR1 is SEHNR, CDR2 FQNEAQ (reference sequence). This CDR3 has 16 amino acids. CDR3 protein: CASSRYRGLTNEKLFF. CDR3 DNA sequence: TGTGCCAGCAGCAGATACAGGGGGCTGACTAATGAAAAACTGTTTTTT.